A selection of T cell receptor beta chains follows, all from one sample in a study of radiotherapy plus CTLA-4 blockade in lung cancer. Profiled with immunoSEQ multiplex PCR; TCRdb holds only in-frame clones, not every one. The profile shows over 100,000 clones, around 84% of them singletons. Sequenced here: peripheral blood, sampled from a patient treated with radiotherapy plus ipilimumab. These receptor sequences come from a human donor with non-small cell lung cancer that progressed on radiotherapy plus ipilimumab. Some clones in this sample may be carry-over from other donors' samples. Both conserved end residues are part of each CDR3. D genes are given only for firm matches. Clone size is not always given. Where it is, it says once, few, many or a class for expanded clones.

clone size,V gene,D gene,J gene,CDR3 DNA,CDR3 protein
-,TRBV6-1,-,TRBJ1-6,TGTGCCAGCAGTGAAAGGAGAGGGTTTACTTCACCCCTCCACTTT,CASSERRGFTSPLHF
-,TRBV4-2,-,TRBJ1-1,TGTGCCAGCAGCCCAAGAGGGGGGAACACTGAAGCTTTCTTT,CASSPRGGNTEAFF
-,TRBV28,-,TRBJ1-1,TGTGCCAGCACCACCGGGGGGAAAGACACTGAAGCTTTCTTT,CASTTGGKDTEAFF
-,TRBV6-5,-,TRBJ2-7,TGTGCCAGCAGTTACTCGAGTAACGAGCAGTACTTC,CASSYSSNEQYF
-,TRBV7-6,TRBD1,TRBJ1-6,TGTGCCAGCAGCCCCCAGGGGGGGCCTAATTCACCCCTCCACTTT,CASSPQGGPNSPLHF
-,TRBV12-5,TRBD1,TRBJ2-1,TGTGCTAGTGGTTTGACAGGGGGCAATGAGCAGTTCTTC,CASGLTGGNEQFF
-,TRBV10-3,TRBD1,TRBJ1-2,TGTGCCATCAGTGGATCGACAGGGACAGTGGATGGCTACACCTTC,CAISGSTGTVDGYTF
-,TRBV5-1,-,TRBJ1-6,TGCGCCAGCAGCTTGGACAGTTATCCACCCCTCCACTTT,CASSLDSYPPLHF
-,TRBV7-7,TRBD2,TRBJ2-5,TGTGCTAGCAGCCCGAGGGGAGCGGGGGAAGAGACCCAGTACTTC,CASSPRGAGEETQYF
few,TRBV6-8,-,TRBJ2-7,TGTGCCAGCAGTCCCCCACCAGGAACTCTATACGAGCAGTACTTC,CASSPPPGTLYEQYF
few,TRBV7-9,-,TRBJ1-1,TGTGCCAGCAGGGACCTGAGGGACACTGAAGCTTTCTTT,CASRDLRDTEAFF
-,TRBV11-3,TRBD1,TRBJ1-1,TGTGCCAGCAGTCCGACAGGGGCTGAAGCTTTCTTT,CASSPTGAEAFF
-,TRBV4-2,-,TRBJ2-7,TGTGCCAGCAGCCAAGCGTCCGGGAGCGGCTACGAGCAGTACTTC,CASSQASGSGYEQYF
-,TRBV11-2,-,TRBJ2-1,TGTGCCAGCAGCTTATTCGGTAACAATGAGCAGTTCTTC,CASSLFGNNEQFF
-,TRBV19,TRBD1,TRBJ2-7,TGTGCCAGCCGGGACAGAAGCTCCTACAAGCAGTACTTC,CASRDRSSYKQYF